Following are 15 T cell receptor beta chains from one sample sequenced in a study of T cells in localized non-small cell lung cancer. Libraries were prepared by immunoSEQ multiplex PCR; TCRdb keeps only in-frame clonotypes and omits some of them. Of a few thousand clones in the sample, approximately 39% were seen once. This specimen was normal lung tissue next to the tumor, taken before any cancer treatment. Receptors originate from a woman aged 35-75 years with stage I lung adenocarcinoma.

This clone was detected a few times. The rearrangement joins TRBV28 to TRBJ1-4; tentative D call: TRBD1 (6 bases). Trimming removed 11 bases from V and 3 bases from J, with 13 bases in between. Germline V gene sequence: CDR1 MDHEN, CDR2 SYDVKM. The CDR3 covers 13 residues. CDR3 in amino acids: CASRWGPNEKLFF. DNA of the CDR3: TGTGCCTCCCGTTGGGGGCCTAATGAAAAACTGTTTTTT.

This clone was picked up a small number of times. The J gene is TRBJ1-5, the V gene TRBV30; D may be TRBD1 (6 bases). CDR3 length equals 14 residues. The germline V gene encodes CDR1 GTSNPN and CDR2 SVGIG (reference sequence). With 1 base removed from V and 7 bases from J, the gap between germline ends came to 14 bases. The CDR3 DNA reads TGTGCCTGGAGTGGTCCAGGGGACGGGCAGCCCCAGCATTTT. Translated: CAWSGPGDGQPQHF.

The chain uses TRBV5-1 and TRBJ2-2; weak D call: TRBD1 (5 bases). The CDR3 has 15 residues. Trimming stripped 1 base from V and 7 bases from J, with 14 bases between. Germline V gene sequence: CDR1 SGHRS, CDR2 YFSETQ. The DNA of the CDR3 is TGCGCCAGCAGCTTGCAACAGGCGAGTGGCGGGGAGCTGTTTTTT. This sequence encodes CASSLQQASGGELFF.

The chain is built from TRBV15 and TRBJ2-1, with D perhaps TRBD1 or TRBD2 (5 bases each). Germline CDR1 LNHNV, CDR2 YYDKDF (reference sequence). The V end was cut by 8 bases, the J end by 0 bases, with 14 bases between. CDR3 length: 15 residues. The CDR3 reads CATGGGASSYNEQFF. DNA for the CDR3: TGTGCCACCGGGGGTGGGGCCAGCTCCTACAATGAGCAGTTCTTC.

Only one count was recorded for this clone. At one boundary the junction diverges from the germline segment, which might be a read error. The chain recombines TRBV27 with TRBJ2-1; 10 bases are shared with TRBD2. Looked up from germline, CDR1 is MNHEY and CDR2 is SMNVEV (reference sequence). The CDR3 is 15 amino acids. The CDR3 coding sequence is TGTGCCACCAGTGATGGACTAGCGGTCCACAATGAGCAGTTCTTC. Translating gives CATSDGLAVHNEQFF.

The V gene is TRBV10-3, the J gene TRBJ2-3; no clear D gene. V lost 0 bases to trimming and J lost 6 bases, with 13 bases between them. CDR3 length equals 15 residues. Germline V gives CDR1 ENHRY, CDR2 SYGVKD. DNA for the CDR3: TGTGCCATCAGTGAGTCTCAAAGAAGGGTGGATACGCAGTATTTT. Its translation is CAISESQRRVDTQYF.

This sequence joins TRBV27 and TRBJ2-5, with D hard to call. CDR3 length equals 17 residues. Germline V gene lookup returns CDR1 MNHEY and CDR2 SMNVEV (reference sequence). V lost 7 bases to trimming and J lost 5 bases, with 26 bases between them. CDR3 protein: CASTLPLGRPVGETQYF. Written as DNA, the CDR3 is TGTGCCAGCACCCTCCCTTTGGGCAGGCCGGTTGGCGAGACCCAGTACTTC.

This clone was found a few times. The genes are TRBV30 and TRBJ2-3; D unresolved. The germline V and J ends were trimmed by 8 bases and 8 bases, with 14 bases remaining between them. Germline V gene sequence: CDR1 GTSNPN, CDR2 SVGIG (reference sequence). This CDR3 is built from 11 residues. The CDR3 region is CARLGLGTQYF. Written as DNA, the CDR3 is TGTGCCCGCCTGGGGTTAGGTACGCAGTATTTT. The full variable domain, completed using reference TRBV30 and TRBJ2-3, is SQTIHQWPATLVQPVGSPLSLECTVEGTSNPNLYWYRQAAGRGLQLLFYSVGIGQISSEVPQNLSASRPQDRQFILSSKKLLLSDSGFYLCARLGLGTQYFGPGTRLTVL.

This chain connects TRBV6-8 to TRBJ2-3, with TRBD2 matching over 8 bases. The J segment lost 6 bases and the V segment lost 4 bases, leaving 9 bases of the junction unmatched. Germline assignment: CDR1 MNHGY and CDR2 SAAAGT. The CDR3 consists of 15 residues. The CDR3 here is CASSSAGTRGDTQYF. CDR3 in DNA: TGTGCCAGCAGTTCCGCCGGGACTAGAGGGGATACGCAGTATTTT.

CDR3 region: CASSIGPDRGSGRGRNEQFF. In DNA, the CDR3 is TGTGCCAGTAGTATCGGTCCGGACAGGGGTAGCGGGAGGGGGAGGAATGAGCAGTTCTTC. The rearrangement links TRBV19 to TRBJ2-1; 11 bases align to TRBD2. The CDR3 runs 20 residues. Germline V gene data show CDR1 as LNHDA and CDR2 as SQIVND (reference sequence). V was clipped by 3 bases and J by 7 bases; unmatched bases: 20.

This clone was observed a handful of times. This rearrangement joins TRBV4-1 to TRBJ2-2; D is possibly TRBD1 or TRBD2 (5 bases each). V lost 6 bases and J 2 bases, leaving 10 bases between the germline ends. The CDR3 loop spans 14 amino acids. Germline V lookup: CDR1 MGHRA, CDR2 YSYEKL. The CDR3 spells CASRQGPNTGELFF. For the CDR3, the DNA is TGCGCCAGCAGGCAGGGACCTAACACCGGGGAGCTGTTTTTT.

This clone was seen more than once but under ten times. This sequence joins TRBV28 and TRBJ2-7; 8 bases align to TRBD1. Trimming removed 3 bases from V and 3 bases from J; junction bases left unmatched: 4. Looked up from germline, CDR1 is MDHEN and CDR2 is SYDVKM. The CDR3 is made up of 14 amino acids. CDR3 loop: CASSFHRGSYEQYF. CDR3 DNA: TGTGCCAGCAGTTTTCACAGGGGGAGCTACGAGCAGTACTTC.

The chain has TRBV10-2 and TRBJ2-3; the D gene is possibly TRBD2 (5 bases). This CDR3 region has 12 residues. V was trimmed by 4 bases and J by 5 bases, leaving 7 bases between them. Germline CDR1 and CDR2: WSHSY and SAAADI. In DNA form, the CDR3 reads TGCGCCAGCAGTGTCGGGGTAGATACGCAGTATTTT. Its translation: CASSVGVDTQYF.

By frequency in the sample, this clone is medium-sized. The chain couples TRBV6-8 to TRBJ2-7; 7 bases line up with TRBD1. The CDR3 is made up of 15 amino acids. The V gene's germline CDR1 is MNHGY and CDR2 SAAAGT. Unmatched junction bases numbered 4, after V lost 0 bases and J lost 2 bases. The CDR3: CASSYSLGQAYEQYF. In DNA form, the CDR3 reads TGTGCCAGCAGTTACTCTCTAGGACAGGCCTACGAGCAGTACTTC.

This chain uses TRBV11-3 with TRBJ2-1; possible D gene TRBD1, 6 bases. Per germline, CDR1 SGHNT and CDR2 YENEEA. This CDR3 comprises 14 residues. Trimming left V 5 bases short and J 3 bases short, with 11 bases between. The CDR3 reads CASSIRQVYNEQFF. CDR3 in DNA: TGTGCCAGCAGCATAAGACAGGTCTACAATGAGCAGTTCTTC. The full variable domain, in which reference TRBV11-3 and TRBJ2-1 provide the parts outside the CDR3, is EAGVVQSPRYKIIEKKQPVAFWCNPISGHNTLYWYLQNLGQGPELLIRYENEEAVDDSQLPKDRFSAERLKGVDSTLKIQPAELGDSAVYLCASSIRQVYNEQFFGPGTRLTVL.